The rows below give T cell receptor beta chains drawn from one sample of a study of spatial heterogeneity in lung cancer. Each CDR3 protein is one row after TCRdb ran MiXCR on the 5' RACE reads. The table shows some 30,000 distinct CDR3 sequences, with approximately 5.9% occurring only once. The source was PBMCs, collected at follow-up. The origin of the receptors is a female donor with early-stage non-small cell lung cancer. Both conserved end residues are part of each CDR3. Fields, in order: V gene, J gene, D gene, clone size, CDR3 protein, CDR3 DNA. D genes are given only for firm matches. For some rows the clone size is stated as once, few or many, or as a class when expanded; others skip it.

V: TRBV9; J: TRBJ2-1; D: .; size: many; CDR3: CASSVRPVSGNEQFF; DNA: TGTGCCAGCAGCGTTAGGCCTGTCAGCGGGAATGAGCAGTTCTTC
V: TRBV7-2; J: TRBJ2-3; D: .; size: .; CDR3: CASSPPGGRGEAQYF; DNA: TGTGCCAGCAGCCCCCCCGGTGGCAGGGGCGAGGCGCAGTATTTT
V: TRBV3-1; J: TRBJ2-5; D: .; size: .; CDR3: CASSWQETQYF; DNA: TGTGCCAGCAGCTGGCAAGAGACCCAGTACTTC
V: TRBV6-5; J: TRBJ2-1; D: .; size: few; CDR3: CASSYSANNNEQFF; DNA: TGTGCCAGCAGTTACTCGGCGAATAACAATGAGCAGTTCTTC
V: TRBV12-3/TRBV12-4; J: TRBJ2-1; D: .; size: many; CDR3: CASSSPLGSTHNEQFF; DNA: TGTGCCAGCAGCTCGCCCCTCGGGTCAACTCACAATGAGCAGTTCTTC
V: TRBV4-2; J: TRBJ2-2; D: TRBD2; size: few; CDR3: CASSQSAGVRVGELFF; DNA: TGTGCCAGCAGCCAGTCAGCGGGAGTAAGGGTAGGGGAGCTGTTTTTT
V: TRBV20-1; J: TRBJ2-1; D: .; size: many; CDR3: CSARGWDVSYNEQFF; DNA: TGCAGTGCTAGGGGTTGGGACGTGTCCTACAATGAGCAGTTCTTC
V: TRBV20-1; J: TRBJ2-7; D: TRBD2; size: few; CDR3: CSARVSRAGAHEQYF; DNA: TGCAGTGCTAGAGTGTCCCGAGCGGGAGCCCACGAGCAGTACTTC
V: TRBV7-9; J: TRBJ2-3; D: .; size: many; CDR3: CASSLVIKPSTDTQYF; DNA: TGTGCCAGCAGCTTAGTTATAAAGCCTAGCACAGATACGCAGTATTTT
V: TRBV2; J: TRBJ1-6; D: .; size: few; CDR3: CASSQGLWNSPLHF; DNA: TGTGCCAGCAGCCAGGGACTCTGGAATTCACCCCTCCACTTT
V: TRBV2; J: TRBJ1-5; D: .; size: many; CDR3: CASRDDGANQPQHF; DNA: TGTGCCAGCAGGGACGACGGGGCCAATCAGCCCCAGCATTTT
V: TRBV6-1; J: TRBJ2-5; D: .; size: many; CDR3: CASSEYGRGETQYF; DNA: TGTGCCAGCAGTGAATATGGACGAGGAGAGACCCAGTACTTC
V: TRBV2; J: TRBJ1-4; D: TRBD1; size: many; CDR3: CASNSGTGGFKLFF; DNA: TGTGCCAGCAACTCCGGGACAGGGGGATTTAAACTGTTTTTT
V: TRBV28; J: TRBJ2-2; D: TRBD1; size: many; CDR3: CASSSGGENTGELFF; DNA: TGTGCCAGCAGTTCAGGGGGCGAGAACACCGGGGAGCTGTTTTTT
V: TRBV19; J: TRBJ2-5; D: .; size: many; CDR3: CASSSGPSGETQYF; DNA: TGTGCCAGTAGTAGCGGTCCCTCGGGGGAGACCCAGTACTTC
V: TRBV11-1; J: TRBJ2-1; D: .; size: many; CDR3: CASSLAPYNEQFF; DNA: TGTGCCAGCAGCTTAGCCCCTTACAATGAGCAGTTCTTC
V: TRBV9; J: TRBJ2-2; D: .; size: .; CDR3: CASSASHVELFF; DNA: TGTGCCAGCAGCGCCAGTCACGTGGAGCTGTTTTTT
V: TRBV6-1; J: TRBJ2-5; D: TRBD2; size: .; CDR3: CASSPTSGGALETQYF; DNA: TGTGCCAGCAGTCCTACTAGCGGGGGGGCCTTAGAGACCCAGTACTTC
V: TRBV5-5; J: TRBJ2-1; D: .; size: many; CDR3: CASSFPPGEQFF; DNA: TGTGCCAGCAGCTTTCCCCCTGGCGAGCAGTTCTTC
V: TRBV27; J: TRBJ1-6; D: TRBD1; size: many; CDR3: CASSHNQGDYNSPLHF; DNA: TGTGCCAGCAGTCACAATCAGGGGGACTATAATTCACCCCTCCACTTT
V: TRBV6-1; J: TRBJ2-1; D: .; size: many; CDR3: CASSGWRDGLYNEQFF; DNA: TGTGCCAGCAGTGGTTGGCGGGATGGGTTGTACAATGAGCAGTTCTTC
V: TRBV7-3; J: TRBJ2-1; D: .; size: many; CDR3: CASSFRGGEQFF; DNA: TGTGCCAGCAGTTTCAGGGGGGGTGAGCAGTTCTTC
V: TRBV10-3; J: TRBJ2-1; D: TRBD1; size: many; CDR3: CAMGTGTQNEQFF; DNA: TGTGCCATGGGGACAGGGACACAGAATGAGCAGTTCTTC
V: TRBV13; J: TRBJ2-1; D: .; size: many; CDR3: CASSLYSRSNSRSSYNEQFF; DNA: TGTGCCAGCAGCTTATACAGTCGGTCAAATTCAAGGAGCTCCTACAATGAGCAGTTCTTC
V: TRBV6-1; J: TRBJ2-7; D: .; size: many; CDR3: CARSEYEQYF; DNA: TGTGCCAGGAGCGAGTACGAGCAGTACTTC
V: TRBV7-9; J: TRBJ1-2; D: .; size: many; CDR3: CASSWGQAVAYGYTF; DNA: TGTGCCAGCAGCTGGGGACAAGCGGTTGCCTATGGCTACACCTTC
V: TRBV12-3/TRBV12-4; J: TRBJ2-3; D: .; size: many; CDR3: CASSLSGGSTDTQYF; DNA: TGTGCCAGCAGTTTATCGGGCGGAAGCACAGATACGCAGTATTTT
V: TRBV20-1; J: TRBJ2-2; D: .; size: many; CDR3: CSARSDGVPGELFF; DNA: TGCAGTGCTAGGTCAGACGGGGTTCCCGGGGAGCTGTTTTTT
V: TRBV2; J: TRBJ1-6; D: .; size: many; CDR3: CASSDRGRAYNSPLHF; DNA: TGTGCCAGCAGCGATCGGGGGAGGGCCTATAATTCACCCCTCCACTTT
V: TRBV5-1; J: TRBJ2-1; D: .; size: many; CDR3: CASSLAGARSYEQFF; DNA: TGCGCCAGCAGCTTGGCGGGGGCGCGTAGCTATGAGCAGTTCTTC
V: TRBV5-1; J: TRBJ2-3; D: .; size: many; CDR3: CASSSLGVVTDTQYF; DNA: TGCGCCAGCAGCTCCCTAGGGGTCGTCACAGATACGCAGTATTTT
V: TRBV5-1; J: TRBJ2-7; D: .; size: many; CDR3: CASSLDRAQDEQYF; DNA: TGCGCCAGCAGCTTGGACCGCGCCCAGGACGAGCAGTACTTC
V: TRBV7-2; J: TRBJ2-3; D: .; size: many; CDR3: CASSLDVGADTQYF; DNA: TGTGCCAGCAGCTTAGATGTAGGGGCAGATACGCAGTATTTT
V: TRBV15; J: TRBJ2-3; D: .; size: many; CDR3: CATSSGRNTDTQYF; DNA: TGTGCCACCAGCAGTGGGCGGAACACAGATACGCAGTATTTT
V: TRBV7-2; J: TRBJ2-5; D: .; size: many; CDR3: CASSLGFQETQYF; DNA: TGTGCCAGCAGCTTAGGCTTCCAAGAGACCCAGTACTTC
V: TRBV28; J: TRBJ2-3; D: TRBD1; size: many; CDR3: CASSPGTGGLDTQYF; DNA: TGTGCCAGCAGTCCCGGGACAGGGGGCCTAGATACGCAGTATTTT
V: TRBV6-2/TRBV6-3; J: TRBJ1-5; D: TRBD1; size: many; CDR3: CASSYPGHADRSLGNQPQHF; DNA: TGTGCCAGCAGTTACCCCGGGCACGCGGACAGGAGCCTCGGTAATCAGCCCCAGCATTTT
V: TRBV7-9; J: TRBJ2-3; D: TRBD2; size: many; CDR3: CASSDGTSGYTDTQYF; DNA: TGTGCCAGCAGCGACGGGACTAGCGGCTACACAGATACGCAGTATTTT
V: TRBV30; J: TRBJ2-7; D: .; size: .; CDR3: CAWSVGVSYEQYF; DNA: TGTGCCTGGAGTGTCGGAGTCTCCTACGAGCAGTACTTC
V: TRBV5-6; J: TRBJ2-4; D: .; size: .; CDR3: CASSLAGVENIQYF; DNA: TGTGCCAGCAGCTTGGCCGGGGTTGAGAACATTCAGTACTTC
V: TRBV2; J: TRBJ2-7; D: .; size: many; CDR3: CASSHRIASYEQYF; DNA: TGTGCCAGCAGCCACAGGATCGCCTCCTACGAGCAGTACTTC
V: TRBV12-3/TRBV12-4; J: TRBJ2-2; D: .; size: many; CDR3: CASRSLAAGELFF; DNA: TGTGCCAGCAGGAGTTTGGCTGCCGGGGAGCTGTTTTTT
V: TRBV20-1; J: TRBJ1-1; D: .; size: many; CDR3: CSAREGYNTEAFF; DNA: TGCAGTGCTAGGGAGGGGTACAACACTGAAGCTTTCTTT
V: TRBV3-1; J: TRBJ2-1; D: TRBD2; size: many; CDR3: CASSQESGGSEQFF; DNA: TGTGCCAGCAGCCAAGAGTCGGGAGGGAGTGAGCAGTTCTTC
V: TRBV10-3; J: TRBJ2-7; D: .; size: many; CDR3: CAISERGNEQYF; DNA: TGTGCCATCAGTGAAAGGGGAAACGAGCAGTACTTC
V: TRBV29-1; J: TRBJ2-3; D: TRBD2; size: .; CDR3: CSVQREATDTQYF; DNA: TGCAGCGTTCAACGGGAGGCCACAGATACGCAGTATTTT
V: TRBV3-1; J: TRBJ2-3; D: .; size: .; CDR3: CASSQVGGSTDTQYF; DNA: TGTGCCAGCAGCCAAGTAGGGGGGAGCACAGATACGCAGTATTTT
V: TRBV28; J: TRBJ1-5; D: .; size: many; CDR3: CASSLAQASNQPQHF; DNA: TGTGCCAGCAGTTTAGCCCAGGCTAGCAATCAGCCCCAGCATTTT
V: TRBV24-1; J: TRBJ2-3; D: .; size: many; CDR3: CATSKGVGSTDTQYF; DNA: TGTGCCACTTCGAAGGGGGTGGGTAGCACAGATACGCAGTATTTT
V: TRBV20-1; J: TRBJ1-6; D: .; size: many; CDR3: CSASRRATTSSYNSPLHF; DNA: TGCAGTGCTAGTAGGCGGGCGACTACTAGCTCCTATAATTCACCCCTCCACTTT
V: TRBV15; J: TRBJ2-7; D: TRBD2; size: many; CDR3: CATSRGREGTYEQYF; DNA: TGTGCCACCAGCAGAGGAAGGGAGGGCACCTACGAGCAGTACTTC
V: TRBV15; J: TRBJ1-2; D: TRBD1; size: many; CDR3: CATSRDRTGTDGYTF; DNA: TGTGCCACCAGCAGAGATAGGACAGGGACGGACGGCTACACCTTC